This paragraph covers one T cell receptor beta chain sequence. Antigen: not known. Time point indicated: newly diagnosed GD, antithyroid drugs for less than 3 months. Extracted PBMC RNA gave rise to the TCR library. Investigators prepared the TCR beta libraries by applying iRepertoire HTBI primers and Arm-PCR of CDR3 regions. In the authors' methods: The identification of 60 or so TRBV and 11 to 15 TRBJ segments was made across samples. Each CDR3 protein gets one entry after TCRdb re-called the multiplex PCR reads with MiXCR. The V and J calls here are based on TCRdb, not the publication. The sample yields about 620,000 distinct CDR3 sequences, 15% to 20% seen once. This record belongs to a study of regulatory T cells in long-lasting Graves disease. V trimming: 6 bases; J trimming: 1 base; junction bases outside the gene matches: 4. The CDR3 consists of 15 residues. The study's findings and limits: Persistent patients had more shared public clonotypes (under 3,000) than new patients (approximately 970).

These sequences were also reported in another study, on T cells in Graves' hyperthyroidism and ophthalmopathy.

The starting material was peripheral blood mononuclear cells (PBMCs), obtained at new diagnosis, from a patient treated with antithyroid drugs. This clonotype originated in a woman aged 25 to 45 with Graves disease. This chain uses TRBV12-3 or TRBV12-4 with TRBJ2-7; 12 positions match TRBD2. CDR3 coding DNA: TGTGCCAGCAGCCGGACTAGCGGGAAGTCCTACGAGCAGTACTTC. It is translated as CASSRTSGKSYEQYF.